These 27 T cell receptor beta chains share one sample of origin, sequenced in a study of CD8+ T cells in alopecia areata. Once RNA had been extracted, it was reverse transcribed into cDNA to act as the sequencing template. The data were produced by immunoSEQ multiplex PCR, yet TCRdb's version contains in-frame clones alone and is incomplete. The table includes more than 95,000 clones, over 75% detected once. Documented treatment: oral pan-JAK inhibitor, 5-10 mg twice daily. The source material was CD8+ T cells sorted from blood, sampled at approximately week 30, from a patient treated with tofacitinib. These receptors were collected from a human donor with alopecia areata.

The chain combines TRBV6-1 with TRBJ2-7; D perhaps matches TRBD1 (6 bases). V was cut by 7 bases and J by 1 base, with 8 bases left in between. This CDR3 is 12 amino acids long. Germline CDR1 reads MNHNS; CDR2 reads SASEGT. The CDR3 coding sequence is TGTGCCAGCAAGGACAGTTCCTACGAGCAGTACTTC. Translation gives CASKDSSYEQYF.

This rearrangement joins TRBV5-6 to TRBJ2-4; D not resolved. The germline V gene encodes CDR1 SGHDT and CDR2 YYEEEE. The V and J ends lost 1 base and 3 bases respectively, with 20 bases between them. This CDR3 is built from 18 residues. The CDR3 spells CASSLYSAVTLNKNIQYF. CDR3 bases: TGTGCCAGCAGCTTGTATTCGGCGGTAACCCTAAACAAAAACATTCAGTACTTC.

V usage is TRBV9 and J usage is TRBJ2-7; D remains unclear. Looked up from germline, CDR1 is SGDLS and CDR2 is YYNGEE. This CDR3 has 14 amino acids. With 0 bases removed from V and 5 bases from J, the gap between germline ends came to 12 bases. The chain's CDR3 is CASSVDVGNHEQYF. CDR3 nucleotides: TGTGCCAGCAGCGTAGATGTTGGGAATCACGAGCAGTACTTC.

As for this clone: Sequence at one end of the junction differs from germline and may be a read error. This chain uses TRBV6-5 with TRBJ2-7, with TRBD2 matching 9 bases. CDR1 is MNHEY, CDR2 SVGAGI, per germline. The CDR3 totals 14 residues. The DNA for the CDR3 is TGTGCCGGCAGTTACAGCGGGAGGTTTGACGAGCAGTACTTC. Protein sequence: CAGSYSGRFDEQYF.

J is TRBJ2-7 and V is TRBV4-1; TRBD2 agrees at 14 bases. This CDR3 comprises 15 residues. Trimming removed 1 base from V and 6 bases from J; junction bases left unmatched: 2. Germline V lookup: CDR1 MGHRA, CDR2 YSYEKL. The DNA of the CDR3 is TGCGCCAGCAGCCAAGGACTAGCGGGAGGGTCCGAGCAGTACTTC. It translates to CASSQGLAGGSEQYF.

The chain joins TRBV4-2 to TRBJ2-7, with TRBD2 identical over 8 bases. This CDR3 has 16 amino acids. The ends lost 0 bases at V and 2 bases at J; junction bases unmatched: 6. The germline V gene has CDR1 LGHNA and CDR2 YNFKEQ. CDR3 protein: CASSQDTSGGTYEQYF. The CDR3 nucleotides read TGTGCCAGCAGCCAAGATACCAGCGGGGGAACCTACGAGCAGTACTTC.

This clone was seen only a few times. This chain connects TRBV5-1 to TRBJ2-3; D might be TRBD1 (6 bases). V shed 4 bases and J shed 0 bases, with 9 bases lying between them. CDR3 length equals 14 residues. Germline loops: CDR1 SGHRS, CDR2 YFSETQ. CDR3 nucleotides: TGCGCCAGCAGCCAAGGACAGAGCACAGATACGCAGTATTTT. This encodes CASSQGQSTDTQYF.

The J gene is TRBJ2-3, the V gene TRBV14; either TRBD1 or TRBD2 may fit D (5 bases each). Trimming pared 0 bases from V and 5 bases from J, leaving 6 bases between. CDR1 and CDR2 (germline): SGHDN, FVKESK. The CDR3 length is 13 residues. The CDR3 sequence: CASSQDGGDTQYF. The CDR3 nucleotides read TGTGCCAGCAGCCAAGATGGGGGAGATACGCAGTATTTT. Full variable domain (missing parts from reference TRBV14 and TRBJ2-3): EAGVTQFPSHSVIEKGQTVTLRCDPISGHDNLYWYRRVMGKEIKFLLHFVKESKQDESGMPNNRFLAERTGGTYSTLKVQPAELEDSGVYFCASSQDGGDTQYFGPGTRLTVL.

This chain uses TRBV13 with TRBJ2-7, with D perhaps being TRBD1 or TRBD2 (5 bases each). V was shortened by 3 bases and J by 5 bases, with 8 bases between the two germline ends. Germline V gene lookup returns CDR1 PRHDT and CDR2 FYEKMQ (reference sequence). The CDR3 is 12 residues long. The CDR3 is CASSLGENEQYF. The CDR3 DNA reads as TGTGCCAGCAGCTTGGGGGAAAACGAGCAGTACTTC.

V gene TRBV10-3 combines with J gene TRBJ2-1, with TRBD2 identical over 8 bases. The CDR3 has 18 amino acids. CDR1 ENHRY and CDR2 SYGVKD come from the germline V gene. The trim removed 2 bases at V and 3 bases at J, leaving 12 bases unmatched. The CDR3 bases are TGTGCCATCAGTGAGATTCATTGGGGACTAGAAATCTACAATGAGCAGTTCTTC. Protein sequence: CAISEIHWGLEIYNEQFF.

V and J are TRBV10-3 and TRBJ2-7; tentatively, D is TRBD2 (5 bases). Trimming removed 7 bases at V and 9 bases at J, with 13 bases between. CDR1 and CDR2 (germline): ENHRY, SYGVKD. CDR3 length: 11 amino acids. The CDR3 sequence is CAIKGSSGQYF. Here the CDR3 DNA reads TGTGCCATCAAAGGATCCAGCGGGCAGTACTTC.

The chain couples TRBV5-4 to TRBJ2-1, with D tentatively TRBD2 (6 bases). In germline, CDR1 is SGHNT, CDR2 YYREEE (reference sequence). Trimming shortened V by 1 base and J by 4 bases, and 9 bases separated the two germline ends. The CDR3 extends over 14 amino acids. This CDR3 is CASSLTGLYNEQFF. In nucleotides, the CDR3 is TGTGCCAGCAGCTTGACGGGACTGTACAATGAGCAGTTCTTC.

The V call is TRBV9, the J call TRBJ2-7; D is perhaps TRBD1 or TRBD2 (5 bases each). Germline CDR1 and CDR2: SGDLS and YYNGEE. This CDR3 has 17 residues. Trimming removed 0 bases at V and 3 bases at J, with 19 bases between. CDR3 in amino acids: CASSVAGDQDGVYEQYF. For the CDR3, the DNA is TGTGCCAGCAGCGTAGCTGGGGACCAAGACGGTGTCTACGAGCAGTACTTC.

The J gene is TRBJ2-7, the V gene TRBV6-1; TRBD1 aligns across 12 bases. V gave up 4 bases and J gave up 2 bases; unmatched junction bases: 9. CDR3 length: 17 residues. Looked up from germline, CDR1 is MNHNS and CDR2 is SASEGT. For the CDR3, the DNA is TGTGCCAGCAGTGTGAGGGGGACAGGGGGCCCTACCTACGAGCAGTACTTC. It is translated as CASSVRGTGGPTYEQYF.

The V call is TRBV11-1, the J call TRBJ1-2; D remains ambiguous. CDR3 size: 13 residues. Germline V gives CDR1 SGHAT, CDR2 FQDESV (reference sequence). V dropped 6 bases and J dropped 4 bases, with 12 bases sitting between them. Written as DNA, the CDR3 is TGTGCCAGCAGTTACGTCAACTCCTATGGCTACACCTTC. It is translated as CASSYVNSYGYTF.

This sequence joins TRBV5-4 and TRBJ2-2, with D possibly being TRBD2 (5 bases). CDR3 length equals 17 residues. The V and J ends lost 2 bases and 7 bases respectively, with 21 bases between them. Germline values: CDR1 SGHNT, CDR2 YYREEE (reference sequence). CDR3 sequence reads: CASSLEALTYRGGELFF. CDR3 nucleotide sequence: TGTGCCAGCAGCTTAGAAGCTCTAACCTACCGGGGCGGGGAGCTGTTTTTT.

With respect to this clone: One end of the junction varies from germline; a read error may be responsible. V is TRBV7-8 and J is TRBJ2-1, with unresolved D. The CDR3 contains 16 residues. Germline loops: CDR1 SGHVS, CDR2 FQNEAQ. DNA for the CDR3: TGTGCCAGCAGCTTATATCTTGGGATCTCCAACAATGAGCAGTTCTTC. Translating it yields CASSLYLGISNNEQFF.

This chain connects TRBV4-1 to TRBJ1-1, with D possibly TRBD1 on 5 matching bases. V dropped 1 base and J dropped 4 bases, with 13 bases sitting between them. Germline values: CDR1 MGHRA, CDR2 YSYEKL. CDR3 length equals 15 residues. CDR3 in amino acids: CASSQVPGASTEAFF. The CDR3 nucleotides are TGCGCCAGCAGCCAAGTCCCCGGGGCGAGCACTGAAGCTTTCTTT.

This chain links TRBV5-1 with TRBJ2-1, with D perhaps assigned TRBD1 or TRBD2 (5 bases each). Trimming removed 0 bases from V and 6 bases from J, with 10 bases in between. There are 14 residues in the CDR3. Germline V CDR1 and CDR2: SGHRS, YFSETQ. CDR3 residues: CASSLAGALNEQFF. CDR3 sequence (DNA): TGCGCCAGCAGCTTGGCCGGGGCTCTCAATGAGCAGTTCTTC.

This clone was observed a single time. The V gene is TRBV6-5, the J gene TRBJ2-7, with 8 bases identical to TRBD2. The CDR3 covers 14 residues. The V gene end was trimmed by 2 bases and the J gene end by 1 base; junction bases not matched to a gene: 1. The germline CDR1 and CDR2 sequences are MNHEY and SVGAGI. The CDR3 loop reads CASSYGTSSYEQYF. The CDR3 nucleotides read TGTGCCAGCAGTTACGGGACTAGTTCCTACGAGCAGTACTTC.

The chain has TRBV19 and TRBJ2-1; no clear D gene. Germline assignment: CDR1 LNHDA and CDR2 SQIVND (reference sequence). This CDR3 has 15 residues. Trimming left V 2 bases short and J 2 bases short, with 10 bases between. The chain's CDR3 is CASSISQGAYNEQFF. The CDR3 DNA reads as TGTGCCAGTAGTATAAGCCAAGGCGCCTACAATGAGCAGTTCTTC.

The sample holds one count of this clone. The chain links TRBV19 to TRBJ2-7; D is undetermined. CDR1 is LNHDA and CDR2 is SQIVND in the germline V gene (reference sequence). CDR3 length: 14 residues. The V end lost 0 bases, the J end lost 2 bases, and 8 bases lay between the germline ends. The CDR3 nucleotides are TGTGCCAGTAGTATAGACCCGTCCGCCTACGAGCAGTACTTC. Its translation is CASSIDPSAYEQYF.

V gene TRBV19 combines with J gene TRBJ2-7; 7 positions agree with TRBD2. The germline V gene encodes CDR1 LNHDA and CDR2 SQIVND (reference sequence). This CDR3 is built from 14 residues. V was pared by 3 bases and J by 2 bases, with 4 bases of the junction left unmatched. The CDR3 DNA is TGTGCCAGTAGTATTCCAGGACTAGCCTACGAGCAGTACTTC. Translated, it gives CASSIPGLAYEQYF.

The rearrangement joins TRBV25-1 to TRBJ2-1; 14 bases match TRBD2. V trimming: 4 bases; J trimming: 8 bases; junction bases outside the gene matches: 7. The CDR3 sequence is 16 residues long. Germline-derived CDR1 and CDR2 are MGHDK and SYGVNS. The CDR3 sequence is CASSVVGTSGGDEQFF. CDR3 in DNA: TGTGCCAGCAGTGTAGTAGGGACTAGCGGGGGTGATGAGCAGTTCTTC.

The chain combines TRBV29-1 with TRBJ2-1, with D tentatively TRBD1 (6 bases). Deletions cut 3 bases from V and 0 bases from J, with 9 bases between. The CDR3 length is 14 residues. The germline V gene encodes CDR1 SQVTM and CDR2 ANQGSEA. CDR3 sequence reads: CSVEGAISYNEQFF. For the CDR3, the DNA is TGCAGCGTTGAGGGGGCCATCTCCTACAATGAGCAGTTCTTC.

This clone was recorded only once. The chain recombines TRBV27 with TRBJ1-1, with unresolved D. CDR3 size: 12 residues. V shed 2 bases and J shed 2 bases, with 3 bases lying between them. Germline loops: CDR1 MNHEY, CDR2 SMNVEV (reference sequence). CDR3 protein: CASSLGNTEAFF. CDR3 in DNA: TGTGCCAGCAGTTTAGGAAACACTGAAGCTTTCTTT.

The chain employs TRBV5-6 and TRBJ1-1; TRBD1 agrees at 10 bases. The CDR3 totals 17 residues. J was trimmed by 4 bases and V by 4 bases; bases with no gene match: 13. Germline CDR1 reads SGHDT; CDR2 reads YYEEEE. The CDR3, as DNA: TGTGCCAGCAGCGCATCCAGGACAGGGGGTTTTATCACTGAAGCTTTCTTT. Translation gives CASSASRTGGFITEAFF.